The 17 T cell receptor beta chains in this list originate from one sample, sequenced in a study of cytomegalovirus exposure and HLA in healthy donors (dated by TCRdb to the late 2010s). Receptors were amplified or captured by the immunoSEQ multiplex PCR assay. A mixture of 60 forward primers for TCR Vbeta segments and 13 reverse primers for TCR Jbeta segments was used in the multiplex PCR. TCRdb provides this immuneACCESS table in a form limited to in-frame rearrangements. Some clones are lacking; in checked studies, under half of them reflect an unresolved V gene, and why the rest are absent is not known. Across this sample there are 150,000 to 200,000 clones, with approximately 80% seen only once. The top ten clonotypes cover more than 1.4% of the sample. The sample taken for sequencing was PBMCs. The receptors stem from a male donor in good health and CMV-seronegative.

The table lists this clone with a count of one. The rearrangement uses TRBV6-1 and TRBJ2-7; a weak D match, TRBD2 (6 bases). Trimming shortened V by 6 bases and J by 0 bases, and 15 bases separated the two germline ends. Germline V CDR1 and CDR2: MNHNS, SASEGT. The CDR3 consists of 15 residues. CDR3 sequence (DNA): TGTGCCAGCAGGGGAAGTAGCGGTAACTCCTACGAGCAGTACTTC. It translates to CASRGSSGNSYEQYF.

The V call is TRBV5-8, the J call TRBJ2-6; unclear D gene. The length of the CDR3 is 14 residues. The ends were cut back, 4 bases at V and 1 base at J, with 6 bases in the middle. Germline V CDR1 and CDR2: SGHTS, YDEGEE. CDR3 bases: TGTGCCAGCAGCGCACGGTCTGGGGCCAACGTCCTGACTTTC. Translating gives CASSARSGANVLTF.

This chain connects TRBV7-6 to TRBJ2-1, with D possibly TRBD2 on 5 matching bases. V was shortened by 5 bases and J by 0 bases, with 8 bases between the two germline ends. The CDR3 runs to 14 residues. CDR1 is SGHVS, CDR2 FNYEAQ, per germline. As DNA, the CDR3 is TGTGCCAGCAGCCACCGGGGCTCCTACAATGAGCAGTTCTTC. Protein product: CASSHRGSYNEQFF.

The chain is built from TRBV6-6 and TRBJ1-1; D may be TRBD1 (5 bases). Germline V gene sequence: CDR1 MNHNY, CDR2 SVGAGI (reference sequence). The CDR3 is made up of 12 amino acids. Trimming stripped 6 bases from V and 6 bases from J, with 11 bases between. CDR3 nucleotides: TGTGCCAGCAGACGAGACAGCCCTGAAGCTTTCTTT. Amino acid sequence: CASRRDSPEAFF.

This chain connects TRBV5-1 to TRBJ2-5; D remains ambiguous. Germline CDR1 reads SGHRS; CDR2 reads YFSETQ. V was shortened by 4 bases and J by 2 bases, with 15 bases between the two germline ends. The CDR3 has 15 residues. The CDR3 bases are TGCGCCAGCAGCGGAACCGGGTCTCCACAAGAGACCCAGTACTTC. Translation gives CASSGTGSPQETQYF.

The V gene is TRBV30, the J gene TRBJ1-1, with D possibly TRBD1 on 6 matching bases. Germline CDR1 is GTSNPN and CDR2 is SVGIG (reference sequence). The CDR3 sequence is 11 residues long. V dropped 3 bases and J dropped 10 bases, with 12 bases sitting between them. CDR3 nucleotides: TGTGCCTGGAGCCTGGACAGTAGAGCTTTCTTT. Amino acid sequence: CAWSLDSRAFF. The full variable domain, its missing parts supplied by reference TRBV30 and TRBJ1-1, is SQTIHQWPATLVQPVGSPLSLECTVEGTSNPNLYWYRQAAGRGLQLLFYSVGIGQISSEVPQNLSASRPQDRQFILSSKKLLLSDSGFYLCAWSLDSRAFFGQGTRLTVV.

This chain uses TRBV4-1 with TRBJ1-4; perhaps TRBD1 as D (6 bases). Germline CDR1 MGHRA, CDR2 YSYEKL. This CDR3 region has 15 residues. Trimming stripped 4 bases from V and 8 bases from J, with 17 bases between. CDR3 sequence reads: CASSPQPGQTEKLFF. CDR3 sequence (DNA): TGCGCCAGCAGCCCCCAACCTGGACAGACCGAAAAACTGTTTTTT.

V usage is TRBV6-1 and J usage is TRBJ1-1; D might be TRBD1 (6 bases). V lost 4 bases to trimming and J lost 7 bases, with 16 bases between them. Germline CDR1 MNHNS, CDR2 SASEGT. There are 14 residues in the CDR3. This CDR3 is CASSAGDTSYEAFF. The CDR3 DNA follows: TGTGCCAGCAGTGCCGGGGACACAAGTTATGAAGCTTTCTTT.

The chain carries TRBV18 and TRBJ2-7; 7 bases are a match to TRBD2. Looked up from germline, CDR1 is KGHSH and CDR2 is LQKENI. With V trimmed by 5 bases and J by 6 bases, 10 bases remained unmatched. There are 14 residues in the CDR3. The CDR3 protein is CASSGGAGGGEQYF. The CDR3 DNA is TGTGCCAGCTCAGGTGGCGCTGGGGGGGGCGAGCAGTACTTC.

This clone was found a few times. The chain has TRBV28 and TRBJ2-2; TRBD1 agrees at 10 bases. The CDR3 is made up of 17 amino acids. Germline values: CDR1 MDHEN, CDR2 SYDVKM. The V gene end was trimmed by 4 bases and the J gene end by 5 bases; junction bases not matched to a gene: 10. This CDR3 reads CASSSLTGTGVTGELFF. The CDR3 DNA follows: TGTGCCAGCAGTTCTCTCACAGGGACAGGGGTGACCGGGGAGCTGTTTTTT.

This clone was observed a few times. The V gene is TRBV5-6, the J gene TRBJ2-3, with D possibly TRBD2 on 5 matching bases. Trimming cost V 0 bases and J 2 bases, with 13 bases left between them. The V gene's germline CDR1 is SGHDT and CDR2 YYEEEE. The CDR3 is 16 amino acids. In DNA form, the CDR3 reads TGTGCCAGCAGCTTGGTAATAGCAGCGGACACAGATACGCAGTATTTT. Translation: CASSLVIAADTDTQYF.

The chain uses TRBV9 and TRBJ2-2; 8 bases align to TRBD2. The CDR3 length is 17 residues. V lost 3 bases and J lost 5; bases outside the gene matches: 12. CDR1 and CDR2 (germline): SGDLS, YYNGEE. The CDR3 is CASSEEVLAGETGELFF. In nucleotides, the CDR3 is TGTGCCAGCAGCGAGGAGGTGCTAGCGGGTGAGACCGGGGAGCTGTTTTTT.

In DNA, the CDR3 is TGTGCCAGCCGCAGGGGGAACTCAGGATATGGCTACACCTTC. Its translation: CASRRGNSGYGYTF. This chain uses TRBV6-5 with TRBJ1-2; 7 nucleotides agree with TRBD1. The V gene end was trimmed by 8 bases and the J gene end by 5 bases; junction bases not matched to a gene: 11. There are 14 residues in the CDR3. The germline CDR1 and CDR2 sequences are MNHEY and SVGAGI.

This clone was seen a handful of times. CDR3 sequence: CASSQGVLAKNIQYF. In nucleotides, the CDR3 is TGTGCCAGCAGTCAAGGAGTGCTAGCCAAAAACATTCAGTACTTC. V usage is TRBV6-5 and J usage is TRBJ2-4; D call uncertain. This CDR3 is 15 amino acids long. CDR1 is MNHEY and CDR2 is SVGAGI in the germline V gene. Trimming removed 5 bases from V and 0 bases from J, with 11 bases in between.

This clone has just a few counts. The V call is TRBV27, the J call TRBJ2-7; 11 bases are a match to TRBD2. The CDR3 is made up of 16 amino acids. Germline lookup yields CDR1 MNHEY and CDR2 SMNVEV (reference sequence). J lost 1 base, V lost 6 bases, and 8 bases had no gene match. The CDR3 coding sequence is TGTGCCAGCAGGGGAACGACTAGCGGGGTTTCCTACGAGCAGTACTTC. Its translation: CASRGTTSGVSYEQYF.

This chain uses TRBV30 with TRBJ1-2; 8 bases agree with TRBD1. Per germline, CDR1 GTSNPN and CDR2 SVGIG (reference sequence). After removal of 1 base from V and 4 bases from J, the junction contained 5 bases not matched to a gene. The length of the CDR3 is 14 residues. CDR3 residues: CAWSGQGMGYGYTF. The CDR3, as DNA: TGTGCCTGGAGTGGACAGGGGATGGGCTATGGCTACACCTTC.

The CDR3 sequence: CASSNPGGSYEQYF. CDR3 bases: TGTGCCAGCAGTAACCCGGGGGGCTCCTACGAGCAGTACTTC. The V call is TRBV28, the J call TRBJ2-7; the match to TRBD2 covers 7 bases. The germline V gene has CDR1 MDHEN and CDR2 SYDVKM. This CDR3 has 14 residues. The junction had 4 bases not matched to a gene; V was cut back by 5 bases and J by 0 bases.